These 20 T cell receptor beta chains were sequenced from one sample in a study of cytomegalovirus exposure and HLA in healthy donors. TCRdb's table, derived via immunoSEQ multiplex PCR, lists solely in-frame clones and lacks some. This table has some 90,000 clones, roughly 96% appearing once. The sequenced sample consisted of PBMCs. Receptors were obtained from a man younger than 35 in good health and CMV-seronegative.

The gene calls are TRBV10-2 and TRBJ2-5; 7 bases are a match to TRBD1. The CDR3 is 15 amino acids. Germline values: CDR1 WSHSY, CDR2 SAAADI. J lost 4 bases, V lost 6 bases, and 11 bases had no gene match. The CDR3 nucleotides are TGCGCCAGCAGAGCGACAGGGATGGATCGAGAGACCCAGTACTTC. This codes for CASRATGMDRETQYF.

The genes are TRBV5-5 and TRBJ1-4; 9 bases map to TRBD1. The CDR3 has 16 amino acids. CDR1 SGHKS and CDR2 YYEKEE come from the germline V gene (reference sequence). The trim removed 4 bases at V and 5 bases at J, leaving 9 bases unmatched. CDR3 residues: CASSGIGTGKNEKLFF. The CDR3 DNA follows: TGTGCCAGCAGCGGAATAGGGACAGGGAAAAATGAAAAACTGTTTTTT. The full variable domain, rest sourced from reference TRBV5-5 and TRBJ1-4, is DAGVTQSPTHLIKTRGQQVTLRCSPISGHKSVSWYQQVLGQGPQFIFQYYEKEERGRGNFPDRFSARQFPNYSSELNVNALLLGDSALYLCASSGIGTGKNEKLFFGSGTQLSVL.

This clone was seen a single time. The V call is TRBV7-2, the J call TRBJ2-1, with 11 bases aligning to TRBD2. V lost 1 base, J lost 4 bases, and 3 bases stayed unmatched. Per the germline V gene, CDR1 is SGHTA and CDR2 is FQGNSA. This CDR3 comprises 16 residues. In DNA form, the CDR3 reads TGTGCCAGCAGCTTAGTCGGGACTAGCGGATACAATGAGCAGTTCTTC. Protein sequence: CASSLVGTSGYNEQFF.

This chain links TRBV7-6 with TRBJ2-3; 11 bases map to TRBD1. This CDR3 spans 16 amino acids. J was trimmed by 3 bases and V by 3 bases; bases with no gene match: 5. Germline V gives CDR1 SGHVS, CDR2 FNYEAQ. The CDR3 nucleotides are TGTGCCAGCAGCTTCCTCCGGGACAGGGGGACAGATACGCAGTATTTT. Translation: CASSFLRDRGTDTQYF.

This rearrangement joins TRBV27 to TRBJ2-1, with 11 bases lining up with TRBD2. The CDR3 spans 16 residues. CDR1 is MNHEY and CDR2 is SMNVEV in the germline V gene (reference sequence). V shed 1 base and J 10 bases; nucleotides not matched to a gene: 9. CDR3 bases: TGTGCCAGCAGTTTATTTGTAGCGGGAGGGCCGGGCGAGCAGTTCTTC. Amino acids: CASSLFVAGGPGEQFF.

The chain links TRBV19 to TRBJ2-7; 8 bases map to TRBD1. Germline assignment: CDR1 LNHDA and CDR2 SQIVND (reference sequence). V trimming: 6 bases; J trimming: 4 bases; junction bases outside the gene matches: 11. The CDR3 sequence is 15 residues long. CDR3 in DNA: TGTGCCAGTAGACCCTCGGGACAGGTACTATACGAGCAGTACTTC. The encoded protein is CASRPSGQVLYEQYF.

This chain connects TRBV27 to TRBJ1-3, with D tentatively TRBD1 (5 bases). Germline V lookup: CDR1 MNHEY, CDR2 SMNVEV (reference sequence). The length of the CDR3 is 15 residues. Trimming took 4 bases from V and 4 from J, leaving 14 bases between them. This chain's CDR3 is CASSSKGLGGNTIYF. CDR3 sequence (DNA): TGTGCCAGCAGTTCGAAGGGGCTGGGAGGAAACACCATATATTTT.

The chain uses TRBV27 and TRBJ2-3; the D gene is possibly TRBD1 (5 bases). Germline values: CDR1 MNHEY, CDR2 SMNVEV (reference sequence). The CDR3 loop spans 13 amino acids. With 7 bases removed from V and 1 base from J, the gap between germline ends came to 9 bases. The CDR3 bases are TGTGCCAGCAATAAAGGGGGCACAGATACGCAGTATTTT. This translates into CASNKGGTDTQYF.

This clone was observed a few times. The chain joins TRBV29-1 to TRBJ2-1, with D perhaps matching TRBD2 (6 bases). This CDR3 has 16 residues. Germline loops: CDR1 SQVTM, CDR2 ANQGSEA. Trimming took off 3 bases at V and 0 bases at J, with 15 bases between the two ends. CDR3 nucleotide sequence: TGCAGCGTTGAGTGGTCTGGGGGGAGCTCCTACAATGAGCAGTTCTTC. Protein product: CSVEWSGGSSYNEQFF.

The rearrangement joins TRBV11-2 to TRBJ2-3, with 9 bases identical to TRBD2. The V gene's germline CDR1 is SGHAT and CDR2 FQNNGV. The V and J ends lost 1 base and 1 base, in that order; junction bases with no gene match: 3. The CDR3 loop spans 16 amino acids. CDR3 sequence reads: CASSLGGGRGTDTQYF. CDR3 DNA sequence: TGTGCCAGCAGCTTAGGTGGCGGGAGGGGCACAGATACGCAGTATTTT.

The rearrangement links TRBV28 to TRBJ2-7; 11 bases are shared with TRBD2. V lost 4 bases and J lost 2; bases outside the gene matches: 4. The germline V gene has CDR1 MDHEN and CDR2 SYDVKM. This CDR3 contains 15 residues. This CDR3 is CASSWGTSGTYEQYF. In nucleotides, the CDR3 is TGTGCCAGCAGTTGGGGGACTAGCGGAACCTACGAGCAGTACTTC.

The rearrangement links TRBV2 to TRBJ2-2, with D possibly being TRBD1 (6 bases). The CDR3 length is 14 residues. Germline CDR1 SNHLY, CDR2 FYNNEI. V was shortened by 8 bases and J by 0 bases, with 10 bases between the two germline ends. CDR3 in amino acids: CASLGQSNTGELFF. For the CDR3, the DNA is TGTGCCAGCCTGGGACAATCGAACACCGGGGAGCTGTTTTTT.

This rearrangement joins TRBV19 to TRBJ2-2; D possibly corresponds to TRBD2 (5 bases). Germline V gives CDR1 LNHDA, CDR2 SQIVND (reference sequence). Trimming shortened V by 9 bases and J by 2 bases, and 10 bases separated the two germline ends. This CDR3 region has 13 residues. CDR3 bases: TGTGCCAGCCGGGGTGCAAACACCGGGGAGCTGTTTTTT. Its translation is CASRGANTGELFF.

This clone occurred once. The chain is built from TRBV5-1 and TRBJ1-1, with a possible D match to TRBD1 (5 bases). The ends were cut back, 0 bases at V and 1 base at J, with 7 bases in the middle. CDR3 length: 14 amino acids. Germline lookup yields CDR1 SGHRS and CDR2 YFSETQ. The CDR3 spells CASSLGGGNTEAFF. In DNA form, the CDR3 reads TGCGCCAGCAGCTTGGGGGGCGGGAACACTGAAGCTTTCTTT.

The gene calls are TRBV13 and TRBJ1-1; D ambiguous. Germline CDR1 is PRHDT and CDR2 is FYEKMQ (reference sequence). V was pared by 3 bases and J by 1 base, with 6 bases between. This CDR3 is built from 13 residues. The chain's CDR3 is CASSFTGNTEAFF. The CDR3 nucleotides read TGTGCCAGCAGCTTTACGGGGAACACTGAAGCTTTCTTT.

The V and J genes are TRBV15 and TRBJ2-7; D remains unclear. V dropped 0 bases and J dropped 3 bases, with 9 bases sitting between them. Germline V gives CDR1 LNHNV, CDR2 YYDKDF (reference sequence). The CDR3 is 14 residues long. This CDR3 reads CATSRESLNYEQYF. The CDR3 DNA sequence: TGTGCCACCAGCAGAGAAAGCCTGAACTACGAGCAGTACTTC.

The chain couples TRBV28 to TRBJ1-2; 8 bases fit TRBD1. CDR1 and CDR2 from the germline V gene are MDHEN and SYDVKM. The CDR3 is 12 amino acids. CDR3 amino acids: CVPWTGSFGYTF. CDR3 sequence (DNA): TGTGTCCCCTGGACAGGGAGTTTTGGCTACACCTTC.

The chain joins TRBV27 to TRBJ2-2; TRBD1 might be the D (5 bases). CDR1 MNHEY and CDR2 SMNVEV come from the germline V gene (reference sequence). Trimming took off 5 bases at V and 3 bases at J, with 31 bases between the two ends. The CDR3 consists of 21 residues. CDR3: CASSRPPPLVGHSGYTGELFF. CDR3 in DNA: TGTGCCAGCAGTCGACCTCCCCCCCTTGTAGGACACTCAGGGTACACCGGGGAGCTGTTTTTT.

This chain connects TRBV15 to TRBJ1-1; the D is unclear. This CDR3 has 14 amino acids. Looked up from germline, CDR1 is LNHNV and CDR2 is YYDKDF (reference sequence). V lost 3 bases to trimming and J lost 2 bases, with 10 bases between them. The chain's CDR3 is CATSSKSRNTEAFF. CDR3 coding DNA: TGTGCCACCAGCAGTAAGTCCAGAAACACTGAAGCTTTCTTT.

The rearrangement links TRBV18 to TRBJ2-3; tentative D call: TRBD2 (5 bases). This CDR3 is 17 amino acids long. V was cut by 0 bases and J by 3 bases, with 16 bases left in between. Germline lookup yields CDR1 KGHSH and CDR2 LQKENI. Written as DNA, the CDR3 is TGTGCCAGCTCACCACCCGTATCACAGCGGAGTACAGATACGCAGTATTTT. The encoded protein is CASSPPVSQRSTDTQYF.